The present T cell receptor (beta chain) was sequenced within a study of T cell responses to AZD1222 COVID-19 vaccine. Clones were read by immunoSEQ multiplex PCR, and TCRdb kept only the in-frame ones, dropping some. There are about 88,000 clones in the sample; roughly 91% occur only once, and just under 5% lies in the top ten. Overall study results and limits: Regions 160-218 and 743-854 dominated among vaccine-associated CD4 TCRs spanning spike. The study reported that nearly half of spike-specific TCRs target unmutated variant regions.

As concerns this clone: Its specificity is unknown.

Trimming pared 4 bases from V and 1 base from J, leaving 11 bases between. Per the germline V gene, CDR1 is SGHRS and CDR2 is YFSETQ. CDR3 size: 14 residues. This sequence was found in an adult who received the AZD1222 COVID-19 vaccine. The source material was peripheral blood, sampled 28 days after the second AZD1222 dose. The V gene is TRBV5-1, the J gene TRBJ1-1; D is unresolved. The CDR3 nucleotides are TGCGCCAGCAGCCCGTCGGCCCAGAACACTGAAGCTTTCTTT. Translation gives CASSPSAQNTEAFF.